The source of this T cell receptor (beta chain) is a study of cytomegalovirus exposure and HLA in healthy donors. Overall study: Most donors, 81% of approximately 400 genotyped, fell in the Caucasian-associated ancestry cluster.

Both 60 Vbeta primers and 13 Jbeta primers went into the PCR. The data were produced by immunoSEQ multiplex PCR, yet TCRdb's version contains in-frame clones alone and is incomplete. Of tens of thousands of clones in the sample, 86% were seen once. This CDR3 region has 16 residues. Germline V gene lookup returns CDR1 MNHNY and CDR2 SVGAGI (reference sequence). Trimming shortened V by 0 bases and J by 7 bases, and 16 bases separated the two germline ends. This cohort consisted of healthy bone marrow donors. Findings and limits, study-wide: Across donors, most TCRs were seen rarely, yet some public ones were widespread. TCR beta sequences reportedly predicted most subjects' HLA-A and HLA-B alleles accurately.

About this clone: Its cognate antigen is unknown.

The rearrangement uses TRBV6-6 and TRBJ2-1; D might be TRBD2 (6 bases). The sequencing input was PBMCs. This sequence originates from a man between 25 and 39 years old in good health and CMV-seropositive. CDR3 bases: TGTGCCAGCAGTTACTCAACGGGGCCCGCGGGAAATGAGCAGTTCTTC. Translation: CASSYSTGPAGNEQFF.